The clone carrying this T cell receptor beta chain showed up just a few times. Ten immunoSEQ deep assay plates were used to sequence unsorted PBMC DNA. Clones were sequenced by immunoSEQ multiplex PCR, and TCRdb holds only the in-frame ones, with some missing. The sample shows 400,000 to 600,000 clones, 79% of them seen only once. The sample comes from a study of shared clonotypes between healthy human individuals. Turning to the study itself: A couple of women and a few men aged 18 to 49 made up the donors.

The germline gives CDR1 SNHLY, CDR2 FYNNEI. The CDR3 contains 12 residues. The clonotype comes from a middle-aged woman in good health. Some clones in this sample may be carry-over from other donors' samples. V and J are TRBV2 and TRBJ2-5; D unclear. The J call is uncertain, as TRBJ2-7 better fits the DNA end. The sample taken for sequencing was PBMCs. This CDR3 reads CASSEASYEQYF. The CDR3 coding sequence is TGTGCCAGCAGTGAAGCCAGCTACGAGCAGTACTTC.